These 28 T cell receptor beta chains were sequenced from one sample in a study of blood T cell repertoires in COVID-19. TCRdb's copy holds only in-frame clones and misses some; the assay was immunoSEQ multiplex PCR. The repertoire holds under 350,000 clones, with 83% as singletons. The specimen was peripheral blood. The receptors shown here come from a man in his sixties who had recovered from COVID-19.

The CDR3 reads CASSLGFASGYTDTQYF. CDR3 DNA: TGTGCCAGCAGCTTAGGGTTCGCTAGCGGATACACAGATACGCAGTATTTT. This rearrangement joins TRBV11-2 to TRBJ2-3, with 7 bases identical to TRBD2. The CDR3 loop spans 17 amino acids. V was clipped by 1 base and J by 2 bases; unmatched bases: 9. In germline, CDR1 is SGHAT, CDR2 FQNNGV.

The chain couples TRBV28 to TRBJ2-5, with TRBD2 identical over 12 bases. The V segment lost 5 bases and the J segment 3 bases; nucleotides outside the gene matches: 7. The CDR3 has 16 amino acids. Germline V gene data show CDR1 as MDHEN and CDR2 as SYDVKM. CDR3 in DNA: TGTGCCAGCAGTCTTCTAGCGGGGGGGCTGGAAGAGACCCAGTACTTC. The encoded protein is CASSLLAGGLEETQYF.

The chain employs TRBV5-8 and TRBJ1-1, with TRBD1 matching 7 bases. Germline loops: CDR1 SGHTS, CDR2 YDEGEE. The CDR3 consists of 14 residues. V trimming: 7 bases; J trimming: 6 bases; junction bases outside the gene matches: 12. DNA for the CDR3: TGTGCCAGCCGTAACCGGGACAGACTTTCTGAAGCTTTCTTT. Its translation: CASRNRDRLSEAFF.

The chain employs TRBV6-6 and TRBJ2-2, with a tentative D call TRBD2 (6 bases). The germline V gene encodes CDR1 MNHNY and CDR2 SVGAGI (reference sequence). The V end was cut by 2 bases, the J end by 8 bases, with 12 bases between. The CDR3 loop spans 14 amino acids. The CDR3 loop reads CASSYRAGRGELFF. In DNA, the CDR3 is TGTGCCAGCAGTTACAGGGCAGGGAGGGGGGAGCTGTTTTTT.

The chain carries TRBV5-6 and TRBJ2-2; maybe TRBD2 (5 bases). Germline V gives CDR1 SGHDT, CDR2 YYEEEE. The germline V and J ends were trimmed by 0 bases and 3 bases, with 9 bases remaining between them. The CDR3 length is 15 residues. The CDR3 sequence: CASSLAGDDTGELFF. DNA of the CDR3: TGTGCCAGCAGCTTGGCCGGGGATGACACCGGGGAGCTGTTTTTT.

The chain couples TRBV5-5 to TRBJ2-3; 12 nucleotides line up with TRBD2. The CDR3 is 15 residues long. V was pared by 4 bases and J by 5 bases, with 5 bases of the junction left unmatched. Germline-derived CDR1 and CDR2 are SGHKS and YYEKEE (reference sequence). CDR3 DNA: TGTGCCAGCAGCCTAGCGGGAGGGCCAGTAGATACGCAGTATTTT. Protein product: CASSLAGGPVDTQYF.

This chain links TRBV9 with TRBJ2-6; D might be TRBD2 (5 bases). The CDR3 spans 18 residues. Germline V gene lookup returns CDR1 SGDLS and CDR2 YYNGEE. V lost 0 bases and J 0 bases, leaving 13 bases between the germline ends. This CDR3 is CASSVVPGSSSGANVLTF. CDR3 nucleotides: TGTGCCAGCAGCGTAGTCCCGGGATCAAGCTCTGGGGCCAACGTCCTGACTTTC. The entire variable domain, with the rest obtained from reference TRBV9 and TRBJ2-6, is as follows: DSGVTQTPKHLITATGQRVTLRCSPRSGDLSVYWYQQSLDQGLQFLIQYYNGEERAKGNILERFSAQQFPDLHSELNLSSLELGDSALYFCASSVVPGSSSGANVLTFGAGSRLTVL.

The J gene is TRBJ2-3, the V gene TRBV6-5; the match to TRBD2 covers 9 bases. The CDR3 is 15 amino acids. Germline V CDR1 and CDR2: MNHEY, SVGAGI. Trimming removed 6 bases from V and 0 bases from J; junction bases left unmatched: 4. The CDR3 coding sequence is TGTGCCAGCAGGGAGACTAGCGGAAGCACAGATACGCAGTATTTT. Encoded protein: CASRETSGSTDTQYF.

This rearrangement joins TRBV27 to TRBJ1-2; no firm D call. Germline assignment: CDR1 MNHEY and CDR2 SMNVEV (reference sequence). Trimming took off 6 bases at V and 2 bases at J, with 16 bases between the two ends. The CDR3 runs 15 residues. The DNA for the CDR3 is TGTGCCAGCAGCCCTGAGTCCCGACAAAACTATGGCTACACCTTC. Protein: CASSPESRQNYGYTF.

This clone has only one observation. For the CDR3, the DNA is TGCGCCAGCAGCCAAGATCGGCCCCGGGACAGTGATGGCTACACCTTC. Translating gives CASSQDRPRDSDGYTF. V usage is TRBV4-1 and J usage is TRBJ1-2; 7 bases map to TRBD1. The V gene's germline CDR1 is MGHRA and CDR2 YSYEKL. The CDR3 has 16 amino acids. V gave up 0 bases and J gave up 6 bases; unmatched junction bases: 10.

This clone was seen only once. The genes are TRBV29-1 and TRBJ2-2; perhaps TRBD2 as D (6 bases). The CDR3 runs to 14 residues. Trimming took 7 bases from V and 4 from J, leaving 16 bases between them. CDR1 SQVTM and CDR2 ANQGSEA come from the germline V gene. The CDR3 bases are TGCAGCGCTGGTGCCGGGAGTCCCACCGGGGAGCTGTTTTTT. This sequence encodes CSAGAGSPTGELFF.

This clone has more than one count but fewer than ten. The chain employs TRBV30 and TRBJ1-5; D not resolved. There are 14 residues in the CDR3. Germline V gene sequence: CDR1 GTSNPN, CDR2 SVGIG (reference sequence). V was clipped by 1 base and J by 7 bases, with 14 bases between them. The CDR3 region has the DNA TGTGCCTGGAGTGCAAACTTAGGCGGGCAGCCCCAGCATTTT. Its protein is CAWSANLGGQPQHF.

The chain has TRBV6-6 and TRBJ2-7; the D is unclear. Germline V gene lookup returns CDR1 MNHNY and CDR2 SVGAGI (reference sequence). Trimming removed 2 bases at V and 7 bases at J, with 12 bases between. The length of the CDR3 is 13 residues. CDR3 protein: CASSYLGEREQYF. CDR3 DNA sequence: TGTGCCAGCAGTTACCTTGGTGAGAGGGAGCAGTACTTC.

CDR3 loop: CASSMGQVNQPQHF. The DNA for the CDR3 is TGTGCCAGCAGCATGGGACAGGTAAATCAGCCCCAGCATTTT. This chain connects TRBV11-2 to TRBJ1-5; 8 nucleotides agree with TRBD1. V shed 5 bases and J 4 bases; nucleotides not matched to a gene: 4. CDR1 SGHAT and CDR2 FQNNGV come from the germline V gene. This CDR3 is 14 amino acids long.

As DNA, the CDR3 is TGTGCCAGTAGTGGGGCAGGGAGGAACGAAAAACTGTTTTTT. Its translation: CASSGAGRNEKLFF. The genes are TRBV19 and TRBJ1-4; weak D call: TRBD1 (5 bases). The CDR3 totals 14 residues. The germline V gene has CDR1 LNHDA and CDR2 SQIVND (reference sequence). The V end was cut by 5 bases, the J end by 8 bases, with 15 bases between.

V and J are TRBV3-1 (or the pseudogene TRBV3-2) and TRBJ2-5; 7 nucleotides line up with TRBD1. V gave up 4 bases and J gave up 2 bases; unmatched junction bases: 4. The CDR3 consists of 14 residues. Germline V gives CDR1 LGHDT, CDR2 YNNKEL (reference sequence). The CDR3 spells CASSLGGRQETQYF. CDR3 in DNA: TGTGCCAGCAGCCTAGGGGGCCGACAAGAGACCCAGTACTTC.

This clone appeared once. The genes are TRBV24-1 and TRBJ2-1, with TRBD2 matching over 12 bases. V lost 4 bases to trimming and J lost 6 bases; unmatched junction nucleotides: 6. Looked up from germline, CDR1 is KGHDR and CDR2 is SFDVKD. This CDR3 contains 16 residues. The CDR3 bases are TGTGCCACCAGTGACCTGACTAGCGGGGGTTTCAATGAGCAGTTCTTC. Residues: CATSDLTSGGFNEQFF.

The V and J genes are TRBV30 and TRBJ2-5; the D gene is possibly TRBD2 (6 bases). The CDR3 covers 15 residues. Germline V gene data show CDR1 as GTSNPN and CDR2 as SVGIG (reference sequence). Trimming took off 3 bases at V and 7 bases at J, with 21 bases between the two ends. The CDR3 coding sequence is TGTGCCTGGAGGGCCCCCACGCAGGGAGGCGTGACCCAGTACTTC. Translated, it gives CAWRAPTQGGVTQYF. Full variable domain (remainder filled in from reference TRBV30 and TRBJ2-5): SQTIHQWPATLVQPVGSPLSLECTVEGTSNPNLYWYRQAAGRGLQLLFYSVGIGQISSEVPQNLSASRPQDRQFILSSKKLLLSDSGFYLCAWRAPTQGGVTQYFGPGTRLLVL.

The chain combines TRBV19 with TRBJ1-6; 7 positions match TRBD1. The CDR3 has 14 residues. Germline V gene lookup returns CDR1 LNHDA and CDR2 SQIVND (reference sequence). Trimming removed 6 bases from V and 9 bases from J; junction bases left unmatched: 8. The CDR3 sequence: CASRNQGVGSPLHF. The DNA of the CDR3 is TGTGCCAGTAGGAATCAGGGGGTCGGTTCACCCCTCCACTTT.

The V gene is TRBV29-1, the J gene TRBJ1-1; a weak D match, TRBD1 (5 bases). Germline lookup yields CDR1 SQVTM and CDR2 ANQGSEA. V dropped 3 bases and J dropped 4 bases, with 9 bases sitting between them. The CDR3 totals 12 residues. CDR3 region: CSVDRQRTEAFF. Here the CDR3 DNA reads TGCAGCGTTGATCGACAGCGCACTGAAGCTTTCTTT.

The chain couples TRBV4-2 to TRBJ2-7, with D uncertain. In germline, CDR1 is LGHNA, CDR2 YNFKEQ. This CDR3 region has 12 residues. Trimming stripped 0 bases from V and 6 bases from J, with 6 bases between. In DNA form, the CDR3 reads TGTGCCAGCAGCCAAGATATGCGCGAGCAGTACTTC. Translation gives CASSQDMREQYF.

The chain uses TRBV15 and TRBJ1-1, with D possibly matching TRBD1 (5 bases). V lost 5 bases and J lost 1, with 17 bases in between. Germline CDR1 LNHNV, CDR2 YYDKDF (reference sequence). The CDR3 totals 16 residues. The CDR3 here is CATSSGWGGRNTEAFF. In DNA form, the CDR3 reads TGTGCCACCAGCTCTGGATGGGGGGGTCGGAACACTGAAGCTTTCTTT.

This chain connects TRBV19 to TRBJ2-1, with D perhaps TRBD1 (6 bases). V was clipped by 1 base and J by 10 bases, with 20 bases between them. CDR3 length equals 16 residues. The germline gives CDR1 LNHDA, CDR2 SQIVND (reference sequence). The CDR3 DNA is TGTGCCAGTAGTATAGTGGGGGCAGGGGAACAGGGAGAGCAGTTCTTC. Protein product: CASSIVGAGEQGEQFF.

The chain couples TRBV2 to TRBJ1-6, with D perhaps matching TRBD1 (5 bases). This CDR3 spans 15 amino acids. V lost 6 bases and J lost 6, with 15 bases in between. CDR1 is SNHLY, CDR2 FYNNEI, per germline. CDR3 nucleotides: TGTGCCAGCAGGGACGGAACAGGCGGTAATTCACCCCTCCACTTT. Translation gives CASRDGTGGNSPLHF.

This chain uses TRBV5-8 with TRBJ2-1, with 7 bases fitting TRBD2. The trim removed 6 bases at V and 4 bases at J, leaving 10 bases unmatched. Germline V gives CDR1 SGHTS, CDR2 YDEGEE. There are 15 residues in the CDR3. This CDR3 is CASTMAGERYNEQFF. For the CDR3, the DNA is TGTGCCAGCACCATGGCGGGAGAGAGATACAATGAGCAGTTCTTC. The variable domain in full, completed from reference TRBV5-8 and TRBJ2-1, reads EAGVTQSPTHLIKTRGQQATLRCSPISGHTSVYWYQQALGLGLQFLLWYDEGEERNRGNFPPRFSGRQFPNYSSELNVNALELEDSALYLCASTMAGERYNEQFFGPGTRLTVL.

The chain uses TRBV9 and TRBJ2-7; TRBD2 is a possible D gene (6 bases). Trimming left V 0 bases short and J 5 bases short, with 18 bases between. CDR1 is SGDLS, CDR2 YYNGEE, per germline. The length of the CDR3 is 16 residues. DNA of the CDR3: TGTGCCAGCAGCGTAGGGCAGGGTGGAGGGTTTAACGAGCAGTACTTC. This sequence encodes CASSVGQGGGFNEQYF.

This clone was picked up a small number of times. J is TRBJ2-1 and V is TRBV19; 10 bases match TRBD2. Trimming at V came to 0 bases and at J to 9 bases, leaving 8 bases not matched to a gene. From germline, CDR1 is LNHDA and CDR2 SQIVND (reference sequence). CDR3 length: 16 residues. In DNA form, the CDR3 reads TGTGCCAGTAGTATAGATGGGAGCGGGAGGGCCTTTGAGCAGTTCTTC. Translated, it gives CASSIDGSGRAFEQFF.

This chain links TRBV5-1 with TRBJ2-1, with 7 bases matching TRBD2. This CDR3 contains 14 residues. The J segment lost 8 bases and the V segment lost 0 bases, leaving 5 bases of the junction unmatched. CDR1 and CDR2 (germline): SGHRS, YFSETQ. CDR3 sequence (DNA): TGCGCCAGCAGCTTGGAGGCAGGGAGGGATGAGCAGTTCTTC. It specifies CASSLEAGRDEQFF. The variable domain in full, with the rest retrieved from reference TRBV5-1 and TRBJ2-1, is KAGVTQTPRYLIKTRGQQVTLSCSPISGHRSVSWYQQTPGQGLQFLFEYFSETQRNKGNFPGRFSGRQFSNSRSEMNVSTLELGDSALYLCASSLEAGRDEQFFGPGTRLTVL.